Here is one TCR beta chain with its context. As yet, its antigen is unknown. This entry belongs to a study of shared clonotypes between healthy human individuals. Participating donors were healthy, HIV-negative adults free of recent acute infections or vaccinations. Clones were sequenced by immunoSEQ multiplex PCR, and TCRdb holds only the in-frame ones, with some missing. The sample yields around 1.4 million clones, 97% to 99% seen once. Study-level findings and limits: Non-shared clonotypes had lower generation probabilities than those shared by all four donors. Between a handful of donors, naive CD4 clonotypes were shared at a level of about 5%.

This sequence was found in a man aged 30 to 39 in good health. Sequenced: naive CD4+ T cells sorted from blood. Subset noted: CD45RA+ positively selected.

For the CDR3, the DNA is TGCGCCAGCAGCTTGTGGGGGCTAGCGGAGGGTCTCGGGGAGACCCAGTACTTC. Amino acids: CASSLWGLAEGLGETQYF. The J gene is TRBJ2-5, the V gene TRBV5-1; TRBD2 is a possible D gene (7 bases). The CDR3 is 18 amino acids. CDR1 SGHRS and CDR2 YFSETQ come from the germline V gene. Trimming took off 1 base at V and 5 bases at J, with 24 bases between the two ends.